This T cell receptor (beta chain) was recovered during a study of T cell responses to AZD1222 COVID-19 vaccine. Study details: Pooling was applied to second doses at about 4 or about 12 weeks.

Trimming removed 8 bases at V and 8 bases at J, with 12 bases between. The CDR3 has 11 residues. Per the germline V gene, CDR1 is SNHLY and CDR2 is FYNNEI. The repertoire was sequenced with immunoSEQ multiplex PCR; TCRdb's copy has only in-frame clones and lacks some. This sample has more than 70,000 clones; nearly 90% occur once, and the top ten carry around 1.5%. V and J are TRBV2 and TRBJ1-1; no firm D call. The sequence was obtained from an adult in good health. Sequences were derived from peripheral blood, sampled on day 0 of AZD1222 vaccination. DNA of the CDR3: TGTGCCAGCCTCCTCTGGCCAGAAGCTTTCTTT. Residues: CASLLWPEAFF.